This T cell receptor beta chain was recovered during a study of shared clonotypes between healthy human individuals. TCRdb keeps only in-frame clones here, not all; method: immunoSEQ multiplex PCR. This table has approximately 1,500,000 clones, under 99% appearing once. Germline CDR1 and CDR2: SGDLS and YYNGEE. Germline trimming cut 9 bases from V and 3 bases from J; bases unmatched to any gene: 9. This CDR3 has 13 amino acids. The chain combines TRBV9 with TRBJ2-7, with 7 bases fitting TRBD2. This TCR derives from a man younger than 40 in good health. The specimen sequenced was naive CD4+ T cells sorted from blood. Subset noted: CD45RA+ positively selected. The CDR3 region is CATPWREHYEQYF. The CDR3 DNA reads TGTGCCACCCCATGGCGGGAGCACTACGAGCAGTACTTC.